This T cell receptor (beta chain) was documented in a study of type 1 regulatory T cells. Overall study: T-allo10 is an in vitro-generated, Tr1-enriched CD4 T cell product specific for alloantigen.

Using its own MiXCR run on the reads, TCRdb lists one record per CDR3 protein. Of 88,000 or so distinct CDR3 sequences listed, 25% to 40% are singletons. Per the germline V gene, CDR1 is MNHEY and CDR2 is SVGAGI. This CDR3 has 12 amino acids. The V end was cut by 5 bases, the J end by 10 bases, with 14 bases between. The rearrangement links TRBV6-5 to TRBJ1-1; maybe TRBD1 (6 bases). The sample comprised CD4+ T cells, either the whole sample or a sorted fraction (not recorded which). This clonotype was sampled from a human donor in good health. CDR3 protein: CASSTGTLGAFF. The CDR3 DNA follows: TGTGCCAGCAGTACAGGGACTTTGGGAGCTTTCTTT.